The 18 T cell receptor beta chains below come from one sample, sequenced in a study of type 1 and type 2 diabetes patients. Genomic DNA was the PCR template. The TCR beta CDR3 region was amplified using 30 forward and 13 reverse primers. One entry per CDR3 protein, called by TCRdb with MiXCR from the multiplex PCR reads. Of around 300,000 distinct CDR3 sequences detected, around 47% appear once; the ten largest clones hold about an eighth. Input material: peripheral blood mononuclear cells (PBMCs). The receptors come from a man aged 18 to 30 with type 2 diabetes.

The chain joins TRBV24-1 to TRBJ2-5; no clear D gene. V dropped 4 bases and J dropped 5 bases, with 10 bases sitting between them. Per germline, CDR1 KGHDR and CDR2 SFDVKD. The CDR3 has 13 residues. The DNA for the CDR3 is TGTGCCACCAGTGAAAACGTCCCGGAGACCCAGTACTTC. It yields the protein CATSENVPETQYF.

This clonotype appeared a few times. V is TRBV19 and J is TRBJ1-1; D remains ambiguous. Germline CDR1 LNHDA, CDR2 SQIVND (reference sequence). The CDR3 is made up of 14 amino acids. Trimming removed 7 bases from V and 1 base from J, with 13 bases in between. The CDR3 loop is CASKVEHWNTEAFF. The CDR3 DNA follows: TGTGCCAGTAAAGTGGAACACTGGAACACTGAAGCTTTCTTT.

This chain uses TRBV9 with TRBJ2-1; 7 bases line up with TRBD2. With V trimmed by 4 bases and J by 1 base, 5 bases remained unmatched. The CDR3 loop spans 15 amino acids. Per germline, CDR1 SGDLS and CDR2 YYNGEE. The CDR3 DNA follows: TGTGCCAGCAGCCCGTGGGGAGGGTCCTACAATGAGCAGTTCTTC. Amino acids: CASSPWGGSYNEQFF.

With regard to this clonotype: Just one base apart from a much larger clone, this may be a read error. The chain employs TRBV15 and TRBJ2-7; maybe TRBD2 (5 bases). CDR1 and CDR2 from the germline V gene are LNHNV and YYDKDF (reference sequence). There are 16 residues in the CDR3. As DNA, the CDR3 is TGTGCCACCAGCAGCCCCTTCGGACTCGACTCCTACGAGCAGCACTTC. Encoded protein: CATSSPFGLDSYEQHF.

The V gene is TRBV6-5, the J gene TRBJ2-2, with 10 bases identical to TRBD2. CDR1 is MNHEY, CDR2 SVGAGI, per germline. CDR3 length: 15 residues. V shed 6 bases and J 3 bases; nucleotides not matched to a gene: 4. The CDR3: CASSLLAGYTGELFF. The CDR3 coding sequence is TGTGCCAGCAGCTTACTAGCGGGGTACACCGGGGAGCTGTTTTTT.

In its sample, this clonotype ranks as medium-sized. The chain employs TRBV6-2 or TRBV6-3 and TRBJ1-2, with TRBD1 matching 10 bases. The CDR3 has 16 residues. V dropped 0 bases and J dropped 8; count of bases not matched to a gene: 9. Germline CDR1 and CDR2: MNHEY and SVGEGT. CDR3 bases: TGTGCCAGCAGTTACTCTAATTTGGGGACAGGGGACGGCTACACCTTC. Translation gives CASSYSNLGTGDGYTF.

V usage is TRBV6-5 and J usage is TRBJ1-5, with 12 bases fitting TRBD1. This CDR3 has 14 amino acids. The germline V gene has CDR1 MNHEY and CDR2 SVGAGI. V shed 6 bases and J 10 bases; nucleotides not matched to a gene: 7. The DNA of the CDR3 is TGTGCCAGCAGGGGACAGGGGGCCGGGTTCCCCCAGCATTTT. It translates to CASRGQGAGFPQHF.

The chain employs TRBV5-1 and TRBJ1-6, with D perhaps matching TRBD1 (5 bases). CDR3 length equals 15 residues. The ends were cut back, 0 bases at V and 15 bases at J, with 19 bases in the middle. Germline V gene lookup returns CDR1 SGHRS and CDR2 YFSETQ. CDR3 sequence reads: CASSLAVGTGRNLHF. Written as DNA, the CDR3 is TGCGCCAGCAGCTTGGCCGTCGGGACGGGGCGAAACCTCCACTTT.

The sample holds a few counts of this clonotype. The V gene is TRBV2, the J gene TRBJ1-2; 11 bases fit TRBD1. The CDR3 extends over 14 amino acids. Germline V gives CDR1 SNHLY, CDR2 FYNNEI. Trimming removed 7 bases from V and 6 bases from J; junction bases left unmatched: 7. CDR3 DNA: TGTGCCAGCACTTCGGACAGGGGGCGAGATGGCTACACCTTC. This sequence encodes CASTSDRGRDGYTF.

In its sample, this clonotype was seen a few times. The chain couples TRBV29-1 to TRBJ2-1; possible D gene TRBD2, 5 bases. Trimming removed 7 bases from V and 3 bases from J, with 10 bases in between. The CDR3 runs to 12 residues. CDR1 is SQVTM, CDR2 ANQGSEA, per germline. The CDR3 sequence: CSGESDYNEQFF. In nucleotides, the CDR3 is TGCAGCGGGGAGTCGGACTACAATGAGCAGTTCTTC.

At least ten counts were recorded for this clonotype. The CDR3 loop is CAILGQNTGELFF. The CDR3 DNA is TGTGCCATCCTCGGCCAGAACACCGGGGAGCTGTTTTTT. The chain combines TRBV10-3 with TRBJ2-2, with D unresolved. CDR1 and CDR2 from the germline V gene are ENHRY and SYGVKD. Deletions cut 8 bases from V and 1 base from J, with 8 bases between. The CDR3 loop spans 13 amino acids.

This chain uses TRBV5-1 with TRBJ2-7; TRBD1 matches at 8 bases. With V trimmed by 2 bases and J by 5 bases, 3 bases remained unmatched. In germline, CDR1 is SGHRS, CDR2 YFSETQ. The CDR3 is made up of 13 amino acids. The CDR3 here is CASSFAGGHEQYF. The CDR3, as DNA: TGCGCCAGCAGCTTTGCAGGGGGCCACGAGCAGTACTTC. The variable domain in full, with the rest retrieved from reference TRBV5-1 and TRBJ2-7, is KAGVTQTPRYLIKTRGQQVTLSCSPISGHRSVSWYQQTPGQGLQFLFEYFSETQRNKGNFPGRFSGRQFSNSRSEMNVSTLELGDSALYLCASSFAGGHEQYFGPGTRLTVT.

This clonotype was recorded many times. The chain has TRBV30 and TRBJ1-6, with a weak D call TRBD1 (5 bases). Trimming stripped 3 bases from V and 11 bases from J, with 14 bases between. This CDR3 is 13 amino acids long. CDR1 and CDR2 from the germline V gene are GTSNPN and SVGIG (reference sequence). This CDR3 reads CAWSDLGGAPLHF. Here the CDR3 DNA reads TGTGCCTGGAGCGACTTGGGGGGAGCACCCCTCCACTTT. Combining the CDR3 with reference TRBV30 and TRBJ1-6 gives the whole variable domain SQTIHQWPATLVQPVGSPLSLECTVEGTSNPNLYWYRQAAGRGLQLLFYSVGIGQISSEVPQNLSASRPQDRQFILSSKKLLLSDSGFYLCAWSDLGGAPLHFGNGTRLTVT.

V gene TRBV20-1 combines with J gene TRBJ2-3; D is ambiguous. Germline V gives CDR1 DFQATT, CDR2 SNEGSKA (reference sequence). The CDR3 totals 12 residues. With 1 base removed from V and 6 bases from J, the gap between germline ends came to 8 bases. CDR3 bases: TGCAGTGCTAGAGGGTTATCGGATACGCAGTATTTT. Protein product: CSARGLSDTQYF.

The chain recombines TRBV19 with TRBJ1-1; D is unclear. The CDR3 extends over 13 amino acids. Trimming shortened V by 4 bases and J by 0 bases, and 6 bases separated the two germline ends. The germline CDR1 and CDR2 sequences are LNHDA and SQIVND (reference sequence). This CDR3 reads CASSRAMNTEAFF. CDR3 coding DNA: TGTGCCAGTAGTAGGGCCATGAACACTGAAGCTTTCTTT.

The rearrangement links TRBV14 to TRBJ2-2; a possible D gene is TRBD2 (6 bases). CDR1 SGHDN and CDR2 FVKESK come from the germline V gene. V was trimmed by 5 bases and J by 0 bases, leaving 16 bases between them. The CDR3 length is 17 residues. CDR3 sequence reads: CASSSIMGLSNTGELFF. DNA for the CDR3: TGTGCCAGCAGCAGTATTATGGGACTCTCGAACACCGGGGAGCTGTTTTTT.

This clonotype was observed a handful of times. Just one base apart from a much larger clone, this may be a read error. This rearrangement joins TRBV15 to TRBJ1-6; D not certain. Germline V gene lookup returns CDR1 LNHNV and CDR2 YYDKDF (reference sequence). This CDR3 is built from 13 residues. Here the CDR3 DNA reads TGTGCCACCGGAAGAGGACCTAATCCACCCCTCCACTTT. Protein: CATGRGPNPPLHF.

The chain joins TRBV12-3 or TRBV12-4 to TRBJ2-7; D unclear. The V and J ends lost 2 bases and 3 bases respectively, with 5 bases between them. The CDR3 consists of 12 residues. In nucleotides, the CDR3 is TGTGCCAGCAGTTTAAGGGTCTACGAGCAGTACTTC. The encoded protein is CASSLRVYEQYF.